Included here is one T cell receptor (beta chain) sequence, with context. Antigen specificity is unknown. TCR beta libraries were prepared from cDNA with unique molecular identifiers. With roughly 1 to 11 million T cells as the source, hundreds of thousands of cDNA molecules resulted. TCRdb analysed the PCR reads with MiXCR anew, one entry per CDR3 protein. The sample carries around 250,000 distinct CDR3 sequences, 36% recorded once. This sample is drawn from a study of post-analysis software for immune sequencing data. Study-wide results and caveats: Co-batched samples clustered tightly together by F measure. Included in a set of 5 or 6 TRBV segments more frequent in patients than controls were TRBV5-6, TRBV5-1 and TRBV20-1.

CDR1 is MNHNY, CDR2 SVGAGI, per germline (reference sequence). The CDR3 contains 16 residues. Trimming cost V 6 bases and J 5 bases; bases outside gene matches: 7. Material for sequencing was blood. The receptor comes from a girl aged 10 to 17 with multiple sclerosis. The J gene is TRBJ2-1, the V gene TRBV6-6; TRBD2 matches 13 bases. The CDR3 sequence: CASSRLAGGSNNEQFF. The CDR3 nucleotides are TGTGCCAGCAGCAGACTAGCGGGAGGTTCCAACAATGAGCAGTTCTTC.